This passage covers 26 T cell receptor beta chains from one sample sequenced in a study of T cells in Graves' hyperthyroidism and ophthalmopathy. Amplification yielded TCR beta CDR3 regions, with RNA transcripts as the source. The HTBI set primed first-round TCR CDR3 RT-PCR. TCRdb used MiXCR to reprocess the multiplex PCR reads, holding one entry per CDR3 protein. The sample carries some 360,000 distinct CDR3 sequences, over 15% recorded once. Sequencing was carried out using blood. The receptors stem from a woman aged 40-49 years with Graves' ophthalmopathy.

In this sample, this clonotype turned up many times. V usage is TRBV5-1 and J usage is TRBJ2-7; maybe TRBD2 (6 bases). Germline lookup yields CDR1 SGHRS and CDR2 YFSETQ. This CDR3 contains 13 residues. Trimming stripped 5 bases from V and 5 bases from J, with 14 bases between. The CDR3 DNA sequence: TGCGCCAGCAGGGAGACTAGTGTCGACGAGCAGTACTTC. Translated: CASRETSVDEQYF. The variable domain in full, with the rest retrieved from reference TRBV5-1 and TRBJ2-7, is KAGVTQTPRYLIKTRGQQVTLSCSPISGHRSVSWYQQTPGQGLQFLFEYFSETQRNKGNFPGRFSGRQFSNSRSEMNVSTLELGDSALYLCASRETSVDEQYFGPGTRLTVT.

This clonotype has ten or more counts. The chain has TRBV7-2 and TRBJ1-1; D possibly corresponds to TRBD1 (6 bases). The V and J ends lost 1 base and 10 bases respectively, with 13 bases between them. CDR1 is SGHTA, CDR2 FQGNSA, per germline. CDR3 size: 13 residues. CDR3 sequence (DNA): TGTGCCAGCAGCTTAGTGGTGGAGGGGGGAGCTTTCTTT. Protein product: CASSLVVEGGAFF.

This clonotype was counted at least ten times. The chain uses TRBV6-2 or TRBV6-3 and TRBJ2-2; the D is unclear. This CDR3 is 13 amino acids long. Trimming cost V 6 bases and J 2 bases, with 7 bases left between them. Germline lookup yields CDR1 MNHEY and CDR2 SVGEGT. CDR3 residues: CASRTINTGELFF. CDR3 DNA sequence: TGTGCCAGCAGAACAATTAACACCGGGGAGCTGTTTTTT.

This clonotype came up many times. The CDR3 loop reads CASSLSGLMNTEAFF. CDR3 bases: TGTGCCAGCAGTTTATCCGGGCTTATGAACACTGAAGCTTTCTTT. The J gene is TRBJ1-1, the V gene TRBV28; no clear D. The ends were cut back, 1 base at V and 0 bases at J, with 9 bases in the middle. Germline CDR1 MDHEN, CDR2 SYDVKM. The CDR3 is 15 amino acids.

In its sample, this clonotype was seen many times. The chain recombines TRBV7-9 with TRBJ2-2; D not certain. CDR1 is SEHNR and CDR2 is FQNEAQ in the germline V gene (reference sequence). The CDR3 is made up of 14 amino acids. V gave up 3 bases and J gave up 7 bases, with 12 bases separating them. The CDR3: CASSFNGFDGELFF. CDR3 sequence (DNA): TGTGCCAGCAGCTTTAATGGTTTTGACGGGGAGCTGTTTTTT.

This clonotype was seen ten or more times. The rearrangement links TRBV29-1 to TRBJ2-5; 11 positions agree with TRBD2. This CDR3 comprises 16 residues. Germline V gene lookup returns CDR1 SQVTM and CDR2 ANQGSEA. V was pared by 3 bases and J by 4 bases, with 10 bases of the junction left unmatched. This CDR3 reads CSVEVAGGPRGETQYF. The CDR3 nucleotides are TGCAGCGTTGAGGTAGCGGGAGGGCCAAGGGGAGAGACCCAGTACTTC.

This clonotype appeared many times. The CDR3 region is CASSQDTTGVRGTQYF. CDR3 DNA: TGCGCCAGCAGCCAAGATACAACGGGAGTAAGGGGGACCCAGTACTTC. The chain employs TRBV4-1 and TRBJ2-5, with D possibly TRBD2 on 6 matching bases. The V end lost 0 bases, the J end lost 7 bases, and 18 bases lay between the germline ends. The CDR3 is made up of 16 amino acids. Germline values: CDR1 MGHRA, CDR2 YSYEKL.

This clonotype was counted many times. In DNA, the CDR3 is TGTGCCAGCAGTTTGGGAGAGCGGAACACCGGGGAGCTGTTTTTT. Translation: CASSLGERNTGELFF. This chain uses TRBV28 with TRBJ2-2; maybe TRBD2 (5 bases). From germline, CDR1 is MDHEN and CDR2 SYDVKM. The CDR3 has 15 residues. V lost 3 bases, J lost 1 base, and 9 bases lay in between.

This clonotype was detected ten times or more. A much larger clone is a single base away; this may be a read error. The rearrangement links TRBV27 to TRBJ2-2; D is possibly TRBD2 (6 bases). The CDR3 spans 14 residues. Germline CDR1 MNHEY, CDR2 SMNVEV (reference sequence). In DNA, the CDR3 is TGTGCCAGCAGAGTTGGGGGGATCGCCGGGGGGCTGTTTTTT. As protein: CASRVGGIAGGLFF.

In its sample, this clonotype was seen many times. The genes are TRBV3-1 and TRBJ2-5; 14 bases fit TRBD2. Trimming at V came to 4 bases and at J to 2 bases, leaving 3 bases not matched to a gene. The germline V gene encodes CDR1 LGHDT and CDR2 YNNKEL (reference sequence). This CDR3 spans 16 amino acids. The CDR3 sequence: CASSPRLAGGQETQYF. In DNA form, the CDR3 reads TGTGCCAGCAGCCCTCGACTAGCGGGAGGGCAAGAGACCCAGTACTTC.

This clonotype was found many times. This sequence joins TRBV28 and TRBJ1-3, with D possibly being TRBD1 (6 bases). The length of the CDR3 is 15 residues. Germline-derived CDR1 and CDR2 are MDHEN and SYDVKM. V dropped 5 bases and J dropped 0 bases, with 11 bases sitting between them. CDR3 protein: CASSPQGSSGNTIYF. The CDR3 DNA follows: TGTGCCAGCAGTCCACAGGGTAGCTCTGGAAACACCATATATTTT.

This clonotype showed up just a few times. This chain joins TRBV18 and TRBJ2-6; 9 nucleotides align to TRBD1. The J segment lost 2 bases and the V segment lost 3 bases, leaving 11 bases of the junction unmatched. CDR3 length equals 19 residues. From germline, CDR1 is KGHSH and CDR2 LQKENI. DNA for the CDR3: TGTGCCAGCTCACCTCGACAGGGGGGCTTCTCCGCTGGGGCCAACGTCCTGACTTTC. Its translation is CASSPRQGGFSAGANVLTF.

There are many counts of this clonotype. The chain is built from TRBV12-3 or TRBV12-4 and TRBJ1-5; no firm D call. This CDR3 has 14 amino acids. Trimming shortened V by 3 bases and J by 1 base, and 7 bases separated the two germline ends. The CDR3 region is CASSFQSSNQPQHF. DNA of the CDR3: TGTGCCAGCAGTTTCCAGAGCAGCAATCAGCCCCAGCATTTT.

This clonotype was recorded many times. This rearrangement joins TRBV28 to TRBJ2-5; 7 bases align to TRBD2. The germline gives CDR1 MDHEN, CDR2 SYDVKM. The CDR3 loop spans 14 amino acids. V gave up 6 bases and J gave up 4 bases; unmatched junction bases: 8. CDR3 bases: TGTGCCAGCAGCCAGGGCGGGAGTGGAGAGACCCAGTACTTC. Translation gives CASSQGGSGETQYF.

This clonotype was counted many times. This chain links TRBV30 with TRBJ2-7; D gene uncertain. Trimming took 2 bases from V and 5 from J, leaving 13 bases between them. The CDR3 extends over 13 amino acids. Germline values: CDR1 GTSNPN, CDR2 SVGIG (reference sequence). Here the CDR3 DNA reads TGTGCCTGGAGTTCAATGGGTGTGCACGAGCAGTACTTC. Translating it yields CAWSSMGVHEQYF.

The sample holds many counts of this clonotype. The V gene is TRBV24-1, the J gene TRBJ2-2; D is ambiguous. The CDR3 sequence is 14 residues long. The germline V gene encodes CDR1 KGHDR and CDR2 SFDVKD. The V end was cut by 4 bases, the J end by 2 bases, with 7 bases between. The chain's CDR3 is CATSDLFNTGELFF. CDR3 sequence (DNA): TGTGCCACCAGTGACCTATTTAACACCGGGGAGCTGTTTTTT.

V usage is TRBV6-1 and J usage is TRBJ1-2, with D unclear. The CDR3 covers 17 residues. V was shortened by 5 bases and J by 1 base, with 20 bases between the two germline ends. Per the germline V gene, CDR1 is MNHNS and CDR2 is SASEGT. Written as DNA, the CDR3 is TGTGCCAGCAGTCCCACCAGGCCTCGGGGTTATAACTATGGCTACACCTTC. Its protein is CASSPTRPRGYNYGYTF.

This clonotype was seen many times. The chain is built from TRBV29-1 and TRBJ2-6; the D is unclear. Germline values: CDR1 SQVTM, CDR2 ANQGSEA. Trimming took 0 bases from V and 1 from J, leaving 7 bases between them. This CDR3 has 15 amino acids. The CDR3 reads CSVEEVGSGANVLTF. In DNA, the CDR3 is TGCAGCGTTGAAGAGGTGGGGTCTGGGGCCAACGTCCTGACTTTC.

This clonotype was detected many times. This sequence joins TRBV15 and TRBJ1-1; no definite D call. Trimming cost V 3 bases and J 1 base, with 6 bases left between them. There are 13 residues in the CDR3. Germline CDR1 LNHNV, CDR2 YYDKDF (reference sequence). For the CDR3, the DNA is TGTGCCACCAGCAGTCCAGAGAACACTGAAGCTTTCTTT. It specifies CATSSPENTEAFF.

This clonotype was found a few times. A much larger clone sits a single nucleotide away, making a read error possible. The chain recombines TRBV12-3 or TRBV12-4 with TRBJ2-7; possible D gene TRBD2, 6 bases. CDR3 size: 16 residues. The CDR3 region is CAISPIRSGSSDSQYF. DNA of the CDR3: TGTGCCATCAGTCCCATCCGGAGCGGGTCGTCGGATTCGCAGTACTTC.

Ten or more counts support this clonotype. J is TRBJ1-1 and V is TRBV6-2 or TRBV6-3, with TRBD1 identical over 7 bases. Germline CDR1 MNHEY, CDR2 SVGEGT. With V trimmed by 4 bases and J by 1 base, 6 bases remained unmatched. This CDR3 contains 15 residues. The CDR3, as DNA: TGTGCCAGCAGTTCCCCGTGGACAGGGAACACTGAAGCTTTCTTT. It translates to CASSSPWTGNTEAFF.

This clonotype was seen at least ten times. The chain has TRBV5-6 and TRBJ2-7, with 7 positions matching TRBD1. Per the germline V gene, CDR1 is SGHDT and CDR2 is YYEEEE. The CDR3 loop spans 14 amino acids. The J segment lost 5 bases and the V segment lost 2 bases, leaving 7 bases of the junction unmatched. CDR3 protein: CASSLTGVSHEQYF. The CDR3 region has the DNA TGTGCCAGCAGCTTAACAGGGGTTTCCCACGAGCAGTACTTC.

There are many counts of this clonotype. The DNA for the CDR3 is TGTGCCAGCAGCTTAGGGACAGGGGGCCCCCACTCCTACGAGCAGTACTTC. This sequence encodes CASSLGTGGPHSYEQYF. V is TRBV11-1 and J is TRBJ2-7, with TRBD1 matching 11 bases. The CDR3 is 17 residues long. Germline V lookup: CDR1 SGHAT, CDR2 FQDESV (reference sequence). The junction had 5 bases not matched to a gene; V was cut back by 1 base and J by 0 bases. The complete variable domain, with remaining parts taken from reference TRBV11-1 and TRBJ2-7, reads EAEVAQSPRYKITEKSQAVAFWCDPISGHATLYWYRQILGQGPELLVQFQDESVVDDSQLPKDRFSAERLKGVDSTLKIQPAELGDSAMYLCASSLGTGGPHSYEQYFGPGTRLTVT.

This clonotype was seen many times. The chain carries TRBV11-1 and TRBJ2-2, with 9 positions matching TRBD2. CDR3 size: 16 residues. V dropped 3 bases and J dropped 7; count of bases not matched to a gene: 9. Looked up from germline, CDR1 is SGHAT and CDR2 is FQDESV (reference sequence). This CDR3 is CASSFGVAGVIGELFF. The CDR3 DNA follows: TGTGCCAGCAGCTTCGGGGTAGCGGGAGTCATCGGGGAGCTGTTTTTT.

The CDR3 reads CSAPTGTGVQPQHF. DNA of the CDR3: TGCAGTGCTCCTACCGGGACAGGGGTTCAGCCCCAGCATTTT. J is TRBJ1-5 and V is TRBV20-1; 10 nucleotides line up with TRBD1. Unmatched junction bases numbered 7, after V lost 5 bases and J lost 6 bases. There are 14 residues in the CDR3. CDR1 and CDR2 (germline): DFQATT, SNEGSKA (reference sequence).

In this sample, this clonotype turned up a few times. V gene TRBV12-3 or TRBV12-4 combines with J gene TRBJ1-5; D not resolved. V lost 3 bases and J 4 bases, leaving 7 bases between the germline ends. This CDR3 has 13 amino acids. The CDR3 sequence: CASSFVWNQPQHF. DNA for the CDR3: TGTGCCAGCAGTTTTGTCTGGAATCAGCCCCAGCATTTT.